The rows below give T cell receptor beta chains drawn from one sample of a study of cytomegalovirus exposure and HLA in healthy donors. Some clones are missing from TCRdb's copy, which holds only in-frame ones; the method was immunoSEQ multiplex PCR. Found here are 130,000 to 150,000 clones, just under 80% of them singletons; the top ten hold 2% to 2.5%. The source material was PBMCs. These receptor sequences come from a man younger than 45 in good health and CMV-seronegative. Both conserved end residues are part of each CDR3. A D gene is named only where the DNA matches it firmly. The size of a clone is reported for some rows only, either as once, few or many, or as a class for expanded clones.

d_gene,v_gene,abundance,j_gene,CDR3nt,CDR3aa
-,TRBV14,-,TRBJ2-7,TGTGCCAGCAGCCAAGATGCGGGGATGACCTACGAGCAGTACTTC,CASSQDAGMTYEQYF
TRBD2,TRBV25-1,few,TRBJ2-1,TGTGCCAGCAGTTGGGGGACTAGCGTGAGCTCCTACAATGAGCAGTTCTTC,CASSWGTSVSSYNEQFF
TRBD2,TRBV7-2,few,TRBJ2-3,TGTGCCAGCAGCTCTAGCGGGAGGAGGGATACGCAGTATTTT,CASSSSGRRDTQYF
TRBD2,TRBV5-1,-,TRBJ2-5,TGCGCCAGCAGCTTGGGGCTAGCGGGGGACCAGCAAGAGACCCAGTACTTC,CASSLGLAGDQQETQYF
-,TRBV27,-,TRBJ1-1,TGTGCCAGCACCTTGTGGGGAGGGGACACTGAAGCTTTCTTT,CASTLWGGDTEAFF
-,TRBV19,many,TRBJ2-6,TGTGCCAGTAGTATGACAGGTGCTTCTGGGGCCAACGTCCTGACTTTC,CASSMTGASGANVLTF
TRBD2,TRBV10-3,once,TRBJ2-2,TGTGCCATCACCAGGACTAGCGGGGACACCGGGGAGCTGTTTTTT,CAITRTSGDTGELFF
TRBD2,TRBV5-6,-,TRBJ2-1,TGTGCCAGCAGCTTCGGGACTAGCAATGAGCAGTTCTTC,CASSFGTSNEQFF
-,TRBV6-6,once,TRBJ2-7,TGTGCCAGCGGAGGCATCGAGCAGTACTTC,CASGGIEQYF
TRBD1,TRBV4-1,-,TRBJ1-5,TGCGCCAGCAGCCAAGCTTTCAGGGGGCTGTCGCAGCCCCAGCATTTT,CASSQAFRGLSQPQHF
TRBD2,TRBV5-1,once,TRBJ2-1,TGCGCCAGCAGCTTGTTCGGGACTAGCTCCTACAATGAGCAGTTCTTC,CASSLFGTSSYNEQFF
TRBD1,TRBV5-1,-,TRBJ1-2,TGCGCCAGCAGCTTGGGGGGGGACAGGGCGAGCGGCTACACCTTC,CASSLGGDRASGYTF
-,TRBV5-4,-,TRBJ1-1,TGTGCCAGCAGCCAAACACAGGGCGGAGGCACTGAAGCTTTCTTT,CASSQTQGGGTEAFF
TRBD1,TRBV5-6,-,TRBJ2-2,TGTGCCAGCAGCTGGGGGGACAGGGCCACCGGGGAGCTGTTTTTT,CASSWGDRATGELFF
-,TRBV6-5,-,TRBJ2-7,TGTGCCAGCAGTTTCGCATTAGGTAGCGGAACTTACGAGCAGTACTTC,CASSFALGSGTYEQYF
-,TRBV9,-,TRBJ1-5,TGTGCCAGCAGCCCCGGCAGGAATAGCAATCAGCCCCAGCATTTT,CASSPGRNSNQPQHF
-,TRBV2,-,TRBJ1-5,TGTGCCAGCAGTGAGACAAGCGGGCCCAATCAGCCCCAGCATTTT,CASSETSGPNQPQHF
-,TRBV10-2,-,TRBJ1-5,TGCGCCAGCAGTGACGTTTTCCTGGGAGGTTGGCATCAGCCCCAGCATTTT,CASSDVFLGGWHQPQHF
-,TRBV4-1,-,TRBJ2-7,TGCGCCAGCAGCCACGACAAGGATCGGTTAGTCTCCGGCGAGCAGTACTTC,CASSHDKDRLVSGEQYF
-,TRBV6-1,-,TRBJ1-6,TGTGCCAGCAGTGAGGTGACAGGTGGAAATTCACCCCTCCACTTT,CASSEVTGGNSPLHF
TRBD2,TRBV7-7,-,TRBJ2-5,TGTGCTAGCAGCGCCGGACTAGCGGGGGGGCGAGAGACCCAGTACTTC,CASSAGLAGGRETQYF
-,TRBV18,-,TRBJ1-4,TGTGCCAGCTCACCAAGCAGGTCCCTTGCAACTAATGAAAAACTGTTTTTT,CASSPSRSLATNEKLFF
-,TRBV23-1,-,TRBJ1-5,TGCGCCAGCAGTCATCCCGACAGTAGCAATCAGCCCCAGCATTTT,CASSHPDSSNQPQHF
TRBD1,TRBV27,-,TRBJ2-1,TGTGCCAGCAGTTTATATTGGAAGGGACAGGGTATGCATGAGCAGTTCTTC,CASSLYWKGQGMHEQFF
-,TRBV18,once,TRBJ1-2,TGTGCCAGCTCACCCGCTAGTTCGTTTCGGTATGGCTACACCTTC,CASSPASSFRYGYTF
TRBD1,TRBV18,-,TRBJ1-1,TGTGCCAGCTCACCGAGACAGGGGGCGAGGGAAACTGAAGCTTTCTTT,CASSPRQGARETEAFF
-,TRBV19,-,TRBJ1-5,TGTGCCAGTAACCCAAATGGGGGCAGCTACAATCAGCCCCAGCATTTT,CASNPNGGSYNQPQHF
TRBD1,TRBV27,-,TRBJ1-2,TGTGCCAGCAGTTTATCGGGAAGGGGGCTTGTCTATGGCTACACCTTC,CASSLSGRGLVYGYTF
TRBD1,TRBV7-8,-,TRBJ2-5,TGTGCCAGCAGCTCTAGAGGCGTACAGGGGTATGGGGAGACCCAGTACTTC,CASSSRGVQGYGETQYF
-,TRBV10-2,-,TRBJ2-3,TGCGCCAGCAGCTCCGGTCTCACAGATACGCAGTATTTT,CASSSGLTDTQYF
TRBD1,TRBV5-4,-,TRBJ2-2,TGTGCCAGCAGCTGGGGACAGGGATCCACCGGGGAGCTGTTTTTT,CASSWGQGSTGELFF
TRBD1,TRBV7-9,-,TRBJ2-7,TGTGCCAGCAGCTTAGGACAGGGGGCCTACGAGCAGTACTTC,CASSLGQGAYEQYF
-,TRBV7-6,-,TRBJ2-5,TGTGCCAGCAGCTCCCCGGGGTCCTCGGGTACCCAGTACTTC,CASSSPGSSGTQYF
-,TRBV10-1,few,TRBJ2-7,TGCGCCAGCAGCCATAGCGGAGCAGCCTCGCAGCAGTACTTC,CASSHSGAASQQYF
-,TRBV5-4,-,TRBJ1-1,TGTGCCAGCAGCTTGGCCGTGACGGGTCTGGGCACTGAAGCTTTCTTT,CASSLAVTGLGTEAFF
TRBD2,TRBV13,-,TRBJ2-5,TGTGCCAGCAGCTTACGGGAGGGGCTTGGGGAGACCCAGTACTTC,CASSLREGLGETQYF
-,TRBV7-9,-,TRBJ2-3,TGTGCCAGCAGCTTAGCGGGAGCGGATACGCAGTATTTT,CASSLAGADTQYF
TRBD1,TRBV10-1,-,TRBJ2-6,TGCGCCAGCAGTGCAGGGGGCGGAAACGTCCTGACTTTC,CASSAGGGNVLTF
-,TRBV28,-,TRBJ1-5,TGTGTGGCGGGGAGGGATCAGCCCCAGCATTTT,CVAGRDQPQHF
TRBD1,TRBV9,-,TRBJ2-3,TGTGCCAGCAGCGTAGAGGGACAGGGAGGAGATACGCAGTATTTT,CASSVEGQGGDTQYF
TRBD1,TRBV14,-,TRBJ2-1,TGTGCCAGCAGCCAAGATCTGGGGACAGGGTTAGTACTCAATGAGCAGTTCTTC,CASSQDLGTGLVLNEQFF
TRBD1,TRBV13,few,TRBJ2-7,TGTGCCAGCAGCCCGAGGTCTTTTTACCGACAGGGTACCCACTCCTACGAGCAGTACTTC,CASSPRSFYRQGTHSYEQYF
-,TRBV28,-,TRBJ1-6,TGTGCCAGCAGTTTGATCGAACAGGGAGTCAAATCCTATAATTCACCCCTCCACTTT,CASSLIEQGVKSYNSPLHF
TRBD1,TRBV19,-,TRBJ1-4,TGTGCCAGTAGAGACAGGGGTAATGAAAAACTGTTTTTT,CASRDRGNEKLFF
-,TRBV7-9,-,TRBJ2-3,TGTGCCAGCAGCTTAATATCGGATACGCAGTATTTT,CASSLISDTQYF
-,TRBV7-9,-,TRBJ2-5,TGTGCCAGCAGCTTAAACACGTACCAAGAGACCCAGTACTTC,CASSLNTYQETQYF
TRBD2,TRBV19,-,TRBJ2-7,TGTGCCAGTAGTCCCCTCGGGGGGGGGTACCACTACGAGCAGTACTTC,CASSPLGGGYHYEQYF
TRBD1,TRBV18,-,TRBJ1-2,TGTGCCAGCTCACGTGGACAGGGGCCCTACTATGGCTACACCTTC,CASSRGQGPYYGYTF